Listed below are T cell receptor beta chains from one sample, sequenced in a study of OX40 agonist ivuxolimab in advanced cancers. Assay: immunoSEQ multiplex PCR; the TCRdb copy retains only in-frame clones and omits some. Of 65,000 to 95,000 clones listed, 65% to 85% are singletons. The sample in question was CD4+ or CD8+ T cells sorted from blood, obtained in a trial of the OX40 agonist ivuxolimab. These receptors came from an adult with an advanced solid tumor such as melanoma, head and neck, liver or kidney cancer. The CDR3 runs from the conserved cysteine through the conserved F or W. A D gene is named only where the DNA matches it firmly. Clone size appears in some rows only: once, few, many, or a class for an expanded clone.

v_gene: TRBV28; j_gene: TRBJ1-1; abundance: NA; d_gene: TRBD1; CDR3nt: TGTGCCAGCAGTACGCTACCCGGGACAGGGCTTGGGAAAACTGAAGCTTTCTTT; CDR3aa: CASSTLPGTGLGKTEAFF
v_gene: TRBV5-4; j_gene: TRBJ2-3; abundance: NA; d_gene: TRBD2; CDR3nt: TGTGCCAGCAGCCCAGGGACTAGCGGGGGCACAGATACGCAGTATTTT; CDR3aa: CASSPGTSGGTDTQYF
v_gene: TRBV6-6; j_gene: TRBJ1-4; abundance: NA; d_gene: NA; CDR3nt: TGTGCCAGCAGCTATACAGGAAGGGGTGAAAAACTGTTTTTT; CDR3aa: CASSYTGRGEKLFF
v_gene: TRBV2; j_gene: TRBJ1-6; abundance: NA; d_gene: NA; CDR3nt: TGTGCCAGCAAGGAGGAGGGGTTCGGGAATTCACCCCTCCACTTT; CDR3aa: CASKEEGFGNSPLHF
v_gene: TRBV18; j_gene: TRBJ2-7; abundance: NA; d_gene: TRBD2; CDR3nt: TGTGCCAGCTCCTCACTAGCGGGAGAGTACGAGCAGTACTTC; CDR3aa: CASSSLAGEYEQYF
v_gene: TRBV5-4; j_gene: TRBJ1-2; abundance: few; d_gene: NA; CDR3nt: TGTGCCAGCAGCTTGGTGCGAGATGGCTACACCTTC; CDR3aa: CASSLVRDGYTF
v_gene: TRBV6-4; j_gene: TRBJ1-1; abundance: few; d_gene: NA; CDR3nt: TGTGCCAGCGGAGAGGGTGCGGACACTGAAGCTTTCTTT; CDR3aa: CASGEGADTEAFF
v_gene: TRBV12-5; j_gene: TRBJ1-6; abundance: NA; d_gene: NA; CDR3nt: TGTGCTAGTGGTTTGGGAGGGGTCAGCTCCTATAATTCACCCCTCCACTTT; CDR3aa: CASGLGGVSSYNSPLHF
v_gene: TRBV6-6; j_gene: TRBJ2-7; abundance: NA; d_gene: NA; CDR3nt: TGTGCCAGCAGTCCCCGGAGGGGGGGCAACGAGCAGTACTTC; CDR3aa: CASSPRRGGNEQYF
v_gene: TRBV15; j_gene: TRBJ2-1; abundance: NA; d_gene: NA; CDR3nt: TGTGCCACCAGCAGAGATGTGGGAGCTTACAATGAGCAGTTCTTC; CDR3aa: CATSRDVGAYNEQFF
v_gene: TRBV18; j_gene: TRBJ2-7; abundance: NA; d_gene: TRBD1; CDR3nt: TGTGCCAGCTCACCACGGGACAGTGCCTACGAGCAGTACTTC; CDR3aa: CASSPRDSAYEQYF
v_gene: TRBV5-4; j_gene: TRBJ1-6; abundance: NA; d_gene: NA; CDR3nt: TGTGCCAGCAGCTTGATGGCAGGGGATAATTCACCCCTCCACTTT; CDR3aa: CASSLMAGDNSPLHF
v_gene: TRBV27; j_gene: TRBJ1-1; abundance: NA; d_gene: NA; CDR3nt: TGTGCCAGCAGTTTTGGGGGAGGGGGCACTGAAGCTTTCTTT; CDR3aa: CASSFGGGGTEAFF
v_gene: TRBV6-1; j_gene: TRBJ2-3; abundance: NA; d_gene: NA; CDR3nt: TGTGCCAGCAGTGAGGGACTTACGCAGTATTTT; CDR3aa: CASSEGLTQYF
v_gene: TRBV6-6; j_gene: TRBJ2-2; abundance: NA; d_gene: NA; CDR3nt: TGTGCCAGCAGTTACACGGGCGGGGAGCTGTTTTTT; CDR3aa: CASSYTGGELFF
v_gene: TRBV10-3; j_gene: TRBJ1-5; abundance: NA; d_gene: NA; CDR3nt: TGTGCCATCAGTGTCGGGCTGGGGAGCAATCAGCCCCAGCATTTT; CDR3aa: CAISVGLGSNQPQHF
v_gene: TRBV19; j_gene: TRBJ2-5; abundance: NA; d_gene: TRBD2; CDR3nt: TGTGCCAGTACTCGGAGCGGGACCCCGGAGACCCAGTACTTC; CDR3aa: CASTRSGTPETQYF
v_gene: TRBV18; j_gene: TRBJ2-1; abundance: NA; d_gene: NA; CDR3nt: TGTGCCAGCTCCGTTGGGGGGCAGGTAAATGAGCAGTTCTTC; CDR3aa: CASSVGGQVNEQFF
v_gene: TRBV30; j_gene: TRBJ2-7; abundance: NA; d_gene: TRBD1; CDR3nt: TGTGCCTGGAGTCCGGACAGGGGTGACGAGCAGTACTTC; CDR3aa: CAWSPDRGDEQYF
v_gene: TRBV5-1; j_gene: TRBJ1-1; abundance: NA; d_gene: NA; CDR3nt: TGCGCCAGCAGCTTCGACGGCAACACTGAAGCTTTCTTT; CDR3aa: CASSFDGNTEAFF
v_gene: TRBV7-2; j_gene: TRBJ2-7; abundance: NA; d_gene: TRBD2; CDR3nt: TGTGCCAGCAGCTTAAGCGGGAGCTACGAGCAGTACTTC; CDR3aa: CASSLSGSYEQYF
v_gene: TRBV5-1; j_gene: TRBJ1-1; abundance: NA; d_gene: NA; CDR3nt: TGCGCCAGCAGCTTACAGGGAGGGGCCACTGAAGCTTTCTTT; CDR3aa: CASSLQGGATEAFF
v_gene: TRBV27; j_gene: TRBJ2-6; abundance: NA; d_gene: NA; CDR3nt: TGTGCCAGCAGTTTAAGGGATGGGGCCAACGTCCTGACTTTC; CDR3aa: CASSLRDGANVLTF
v_gene: TRBV28; j_gene: TRBJ2-7; abundance: NA; d_gene: TRBD2; CDR3nt: TGTGCCAGCAGTTCAATAGCGGGGGGCCGACTCTCCTACGAGCAGTACTTC; CDR3aa: CASSSIAGGRLSYEQYF
v_gene: TRBV18; j_gene: TRBJ1-1; abundance: NA; d_gene: TRBD1; CDR3nt: TGTGCCAGCTCCAAACAGGGGAGTGTCAGTGAAGCTTTCTTT; CDR3aa: CASSKQGSVSEAFF
v_gene: TRBV27; j_gene: TRBJ1-5; abundance: NA; d_gene: TRBD1; CDR3nt: TGTGCCAGCAGGGCACAGGGGCGTGGGCAGCCCCAGCATTTT; CDR3aa: CASRAQGRGQPQHF
v_gene: TRBV6-1; j_gene: TRBJ2-7; abundance: once; d_gene: TRBD1; CDR3nt: TGTGCCAGCAGTGATGGTCAGGGGGAAAGTCAGTACTTC; CDR3aa: CASSDGQGESQYF
v_gene: TRBV6-6; j_gene: TRBJ2-7; abundance: NA; d_gene: TRBD2; CDR3nt: TGTGCCAGCAGTGGGACTAGCGGATCTTACGAGCAGTACTTC; CDR3aa: CASSGTSGSYEQYF
v_gene: TRBV7-3; j_gene: TRBJ2-1; abundance: NA; d_gene: NA; CDR3nt: TGTGCCAGCAGCTCTGGACCGGGGACTCTCAATGAGCAGTTCTTC; CDR3aa: CASSSGPGTLNEQFF
v_gene: TRBV10-3; j_gene: TRBJ1-2; abundance: NA; d_gene: NA; CDR3nt: TGTGCCATCAGTGAGTCTAGGCTTAACTATGGCTACACCTTC; CDR3aa: CAISESRLNYGYTF
v_gene: TRBV27; j_gene: TRBJ2-1; abundance: once; d_gene: TRBD2; CDR3nt: TGTGCCAGCAGTCATGCTAGCGGGAGCAATGAGCAGTTCTTC; CDR3aa: CASSHASGSNEQFF
v_gene: TRBV7-9; j_gene: TRBJ1-4; abundance: NA; d_gene: TRBD1; CDR3nt: TGTGCCAGCAGCGCCTACAGGGGGTCCACTGAAAAACTGTTTTTT; CDR3aa: CASSAYRGSTEKLFF
v_gene: TRBV29-1; j_gene: TRBJ1-2; abundance: once; d_gene: TRBD1; CDR3nt: TGCAGCGTTGATACGCGTGACCTCCCAGGGGGGGGCTACACCTTC; CDR3aa: CSVDTRDLPGGGYTF
v_gene: TRBV7-9; j_gene: TRBJ2-7; abundance: NA; d_gene: TRBD2; CDR3nt: TGTGCCAGCAGCTTTATTCCTAGCGGGAGGACCTACGAGCAGTACTTC; CDR3aa: CASSFIPSGRTYEQYF
v_gene: TRBV11-2; j_gene: TRBJ1-4; abundance: NA; d_gene: NA; CDR3nt: TGTGCCAGCAGCTCGAAAAAGGGGGTGGCTAATGAAAAACTGTTTTTT; CDR3aa: CASSSKKGVANEKLFF
v_gene: TRBV28; j_gene: TRBJ2-7; abundance: few; d_gene: TRBD1; CDR3nt: TGTGCCAGCAGGATCGCAGGGGGCGCATACGAGCAGTACTTC; CDR3aa: CASRIAGGAYEQYF
v_gene: TRBV19; j_gene: TRBJ2-2; abundance: few; d_gene: NA; CDR3nt: TGTGCCAGTTTACGACCTAACACCGGGGAGCTGTTTTTT; CDR3aa: CASLRPNTGELFF
v_gene: TRBV7-2; j_gene: TRBJ1-2; abundance: NA; d_gene: NA; CDR3nt: TGTGCCAGCAGCTTAGGCGGAGGTCAGGGGAATGGCTACACCTTC; CDR3aa: CASSLGGGQGNGYTF